These 21 T cell receptor beta chains came from one sample sequenced in a study of T cell repertoires in cytomegalovirus infection. TCRdb processed the reads anew with MiXCR; each CDR3 protein has one entry. Counted here are 300,000 to 400,000 distinct CDR3 sequences, 25% to 30% occurring once; the ten biggest clones make up roughly 20%. Their antigens remain unidentified. The sample was cultured PBMCs, taken from culture after CMV antigen stimulation. These receptors were obtained from a human donor in good health (CMV status not recorded). Some clones in this sample may be carry-over from other donors' samples.

In its sample, this clonotype was seen many times. V gene TRBV5-4 combines with J gene TRBJ2-3; 12 nucleotides agree with TRBD2. V dropped 5 bases and J dropped 6; count of bases not matched to a gene: 10. This CDR3 comprises 16 residues. Germline V gene data show CDR1 as SGHNT and CDR2 as YYREEE (reference sequence). CDR3 in DNA: TGTGCCAGCAGATACCTAGCGGGGGGGCAGACGGATACGCAGTATTTT. Its protein is CASRYLAGGQTDTQYF.

This chain joins TRBV27 and TRBJ1-3, with TRBD1 matching 7 bases. The trim removed 5 bases at V and 2 bases at J, leaving 3 bases unmatched. The V gene's germline CDR1 is MNHEY and CDR2 SMNVEV (reference sequence). The CDR3 has 14 residues. In DNA, the CDR3 is TGTGCCAGCAGTCAAAGGGGGCCTGGAAACACCATATATTTT. Its translation is CASSQRGPGNTIYF.

The chain recombines TRBV12-3 or TRBV12-4 with TRBJ2-7; D possibly corresponds to TRBD1 (6 bases). V lost 7 bases to trimming and J lost 3 bases, with 10 bases between them. The CDR3 has 12 residues. The CDR3 is CASTLGGYEQYF. CDR3 in DNA: TGTGCCAGCACCCTAGGGGGCTACGAGCAGTACTTC.

The J gene is TRBJ1-1, the V gene TRBV12-3 or TRBV12-4; no firm D call. The germline V and J ends were trimmed by 6 bases and 1 base, with 6 bases remaining between them. CDR3 length: 12 residues. DNA of the CDR3: TGTGCCAGCAGAACAAGGAACACTGAAGCTTTCTTT. Protein product: CASRTRNTEAFF.

This rearrangement joins TRBV6-5 to TRBJ2-7; unclear D gene. Germline values: CDR1 MNHEY, CDR2 SVGAGI. This CDR3 is 13 amino acids long. The V end was cut by 2 bases, the J end by 4 bases, with 9 bases between. CDR3 in DNA: TGTGCCAGCAGTTACCCGGGTAATTACGAGCAGTACTTC. This sequence encodes CASSYPGNYEQYF.

The gene calls are TRBV19 and TRBJ2-1; D not resolved. Per the germline V gene, CDR1 is LNHDA and CDR2 is SQIVND (reference sequence). V lost 7 bases and J 2 bases, leaving 18 bases between the germline ends. This CDR3 comprises 16 residues. DNA for the CDR3: TGTGCCAGTAAGGCTAGGACGGAGCTGGCCTACAATGAGCAGTTCTTC. Translating gives CASKARTELAYNEQFF.

This clonotype showed up just a few times. In DNA form, the CDR3 reads TGTGCCAGCGGGGACCCTGGGGTCTATGGCTACACCTTC. Its protein is CASGDPGVYGYTF. This chain connects TRBV27 to TRBJ1-2, with D possibly being TRBD1 (5 bases). V lost 8 bases to trimming and J lost 4 bases, with 14 bases between them. Germline values: CDR1 MNHEY, CDR2 SMNVEV (reference sequence). The CDR3 is made up of 13 amino acids.

V gene TRBV6-2 or TRBV6-3 combines with J gene TRBJ2-7; TRBD2 agrees at 7 bases. The V and J ends lost 6 bases and 2 bases, in that order; junction bases with no gene match: 7. The CDR3 loop spans 14 amino acids. Germline V gene lookup returns CDR1 MNHEY and CDR2 SVGEGT. This chain's CDR3 is CASRPASGTYEQYF. The CDR3 nucleotides read TGTGCCAGCAGACCGGCTAGCGGAACCTACGAGCAGTACTTC.

Concerning this clonotype: A much bigger clone sits one base away, suggesting this may be a read error. The gene calls are TRBV15 and TRBJ1-1; tentatively, D is TRBD1 (5 bases). The CDR3 consists of 13 residues. Germline CDR1 and CDR2: LNHNV and YYDKDF (reference sequence). Trimming removed 5 bases at V and 1 base at J, with 8 bases between. The CDR3 DNA follows: TGTGCCACCAGCCTTCAGGGGAACACTGAAGCTTTCTTT. This codes for CATSLQGNTEAFF.

This clonotype has a count of ten or more. CDR3 residues: CASSYGRGFSEAFF. CDR3 DNA: TGTGCCAGCAGTTATGGTCGGGGATTTTCTGAAGCTTTCTTT. The chain links TRBV6-1 to TRBJ1-1; D is uncertain. Germline loops: CDR1 MNHNS, CDR2 SASEGT. V lost 5 bases, J lost 6 bases, and 16 bases lay in between. This CDR3 spans 14 amino acids.

This clonotype occurred many times. An end of the junction does not agree with germline; a read error may underlie this. V and J are TRBV7-6 and TRBJ2-1; D is perhaps TRBD1 or TRBD2 (6 bases each). The CDR3 sequence is 16 residues long. The germline V gene encodes CDR1 SGHVS and CDR2 FNYEAQ. The chain's CDR3 is CASSPKGGRNYHEQFF. The DNA for the CDR3 is TGTGCCAGCAGCCCCAAGGGGGGTAGAAACTACCATGAGCAGTTCTTC.

V is TRBV7-6 and J is TRBJ1-2; D unclear. The CDR3 has 13 amino acids. Per germline, CDR1 SGHVS and CDR2 FNYEAQ. Trimming took off 4 bases at V and 3 bases at J, with 9 bases between the two ends. The CDR3 DNA follows: TGTGCCAGCAGCTCCACCCCCGACTATGGCTACACCTTC. Residues: CASSSTPDYGYTF.

This clonotype occurred a few times. The V call is TRBV7-4, the J call TRBJ2-1; D assignment may be TRBD1 or TRBD2 (5 bases each). Germline V lookup: CDR1 SGHVT, CDR2 SQSDAQ. Trimming took off 5 bases at V and 2 bases at J, with 13 bases between the two ends. The CDR3 contains 15 residues. In nucleotides, the CDR3 is TGTGCCAGCAGCCAAGCCGGGACGGCCTACAATGAGCAGTTCTTC. This codes for CASSQAGTAYNEQFF.

This rearrangement joins TRBV27 to TRBJ2-7; perhaps TRBD1 as D (6 bases). Trimming removed 2 bases at V and 6 bases at J, with 8 bases between. The germline V gene has CDR1 MNHEY and CDR2 SMNVEV (reference sequence). The CDR3 covers 12 residues. The CDR3 nucleotides are TGTGCCAGCAGTTTAACAGGGCGCGAGCAGTACTTC. Amino acid sequence: CASSLTGREQYF.

The gene calls are TRBV12-3 or TRBV12-4 and TRBJ2-5; 9 bases match TRBD2. J gave up 1 base and V 6 bases, and 6 bases lay outside the gene matches. This CDR3 has 15 amino acids. The CDR3 coding sequence is TGTGCCAGCAGCCAACAGACTAGCGGCCAAGAGACCCAGTACTTC. Translating gives CASSQQTSGQETQYF.

This chain links TRBV27 with TRBJ1-1, with D hard to call. Germline CDR1 and CDR2: MNHEY and SMNVEV (reference sequence). V shed 3 bases and J shed 0 bases, with 8 bases lying between them. The CDR3 length is 14 residues. The CDR3 DNA follows: TGTGCCAGCAGTTTTGGCAGCATGAACACTGAAGCTTTCTTT. This gives the protein CASSFGSMNTEAFF.

The rearrangement joins TRBV20-1 to TRBJ2-3, with D hard to call. From germline, CDR1 is DFQATT and CDR2 SNEGSKA (reference sequence). The CDR3 totals 12 residues. Between the trimmed V and J ends, which lost 3 bases and 1 base, there was a span of 5 bases. This chain's CDR3 is CSASQGTDTQYF. The CDR3 DNA follows: TGCAGTGCTAGCCAGGGCACAGATACGCAGTATTTT.

As regards this clonotype: Compared with germline, one end of the junction differs, possibly owing to a read error. The gene calls are TRBV5-3 and TRBJ1-1; no clear D gene. TRBV5-3 is known as an ORF, though its function is uncertain. This CDR3 has 11 residues. The CDR3 loop reads CASSLAGEAFF. The CDR3 DNA follows: TGTGCCAGCAGCTTGGCCGGTGAAGCTTTCTTT.

V and J are TRBV10-2 and TRBJ1-1; tentatively, D is TRBD1 (6 bases). Deletions cut 8 bases from V and 7 bases from J, with 17 bases between. Germline CDR1 is WSHSY and CDR2 is SAAADI. The CDR3 totals 13 residues. CDR3 nucleotide sequence: TGCGCCAGCTGTCTAGGAGGGGGTGGTGAAGCTTTCTTT. Translation: CASCLGGGGEAFF.

This clonotype was observed once. The chain links TRBV2 to TRBJ2-6, with 7 bases matching TRBD2. Germline V gene sequence: CDR1 SNHLY, CDR2 FYNNEI. The CDR3 consists of 16 residues. Trimming took 6 bases from V and 0 from J; bases not matched to a gene: 5. This chain's CDR3 is CASRGGSPSGANVLTF. The CDR3 region has the DNA TGTGCCAGCAGGGGGGGGAGCCCCTCTGGGGCCAACGTCCTGACTTTC.

The chain employs TRBV7-9 and TRBJ1-2; no reliable D call. Germline values: CDR1 SEHNR, CDR2 FQNEAQ (reference sequence). The CDR3 runs to 13 residues. The ends were cut back, 5 bases at V and 2 bases at J, with 9 bases in the middle. The CDR3 DNA reads TGTGCCAGCAGCCGAGGGCCAAACTATGGCTACACCTTC. Residues: CASSRGPNYGYTF.